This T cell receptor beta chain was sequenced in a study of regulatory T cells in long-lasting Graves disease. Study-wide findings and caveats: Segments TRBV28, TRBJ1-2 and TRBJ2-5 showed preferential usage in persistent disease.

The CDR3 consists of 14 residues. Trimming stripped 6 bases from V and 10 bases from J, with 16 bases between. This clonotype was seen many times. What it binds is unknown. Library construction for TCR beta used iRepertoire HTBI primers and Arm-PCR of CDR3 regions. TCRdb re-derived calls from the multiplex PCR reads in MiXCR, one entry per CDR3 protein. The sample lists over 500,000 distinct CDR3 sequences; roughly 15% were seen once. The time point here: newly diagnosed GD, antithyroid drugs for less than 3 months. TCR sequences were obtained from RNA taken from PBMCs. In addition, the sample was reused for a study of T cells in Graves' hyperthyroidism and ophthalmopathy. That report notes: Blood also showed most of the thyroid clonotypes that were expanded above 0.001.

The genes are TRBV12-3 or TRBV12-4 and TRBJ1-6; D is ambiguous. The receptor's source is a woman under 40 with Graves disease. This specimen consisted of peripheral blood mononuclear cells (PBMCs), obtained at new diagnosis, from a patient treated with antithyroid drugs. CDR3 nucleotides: TGTGCCAGCAGGTTAATAAACTCAGAATCACCCCTCCACTTT. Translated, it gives CASRLINSESPLHF.